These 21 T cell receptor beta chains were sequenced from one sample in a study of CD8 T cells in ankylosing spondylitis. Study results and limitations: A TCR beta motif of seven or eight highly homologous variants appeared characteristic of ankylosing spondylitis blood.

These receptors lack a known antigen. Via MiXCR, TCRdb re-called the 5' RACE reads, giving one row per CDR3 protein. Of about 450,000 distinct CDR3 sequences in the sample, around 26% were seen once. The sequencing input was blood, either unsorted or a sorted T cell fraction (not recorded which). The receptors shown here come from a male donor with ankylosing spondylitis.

The CDR3 sequence is CASSLGQGAAQETQYF. The CDR3 bases are TGTGCCAGCAGTTTGGGGCAGGGGGCGGCTCAAGAGACCCAGTACTTC. This chain connects TRBV28 to TRBJ2-5, with 8 nucleotides matching TRBD1. With 3 bases clipped from V and 2 bases from J, the junction kept 8 bases outside the gene matches. Germline CDR1 and CDR2: MDHEN and SYDVKM. The CDR3 has 16 amino acids.

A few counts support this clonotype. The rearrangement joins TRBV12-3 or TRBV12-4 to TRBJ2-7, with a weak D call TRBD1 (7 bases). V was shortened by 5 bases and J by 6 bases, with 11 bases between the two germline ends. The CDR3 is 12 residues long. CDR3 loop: CASSNRGGEQYV. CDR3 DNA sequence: TGTGCCAGCAGTAACAGGGGAGGCGAGCAGTACGTC.

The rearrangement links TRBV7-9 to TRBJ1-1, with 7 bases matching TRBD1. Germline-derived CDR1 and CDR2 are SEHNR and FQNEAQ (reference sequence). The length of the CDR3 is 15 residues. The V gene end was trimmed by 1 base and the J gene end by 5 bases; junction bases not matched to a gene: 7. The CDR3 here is CASSLDGVRGTEAFF. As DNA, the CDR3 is TGTGCCAGCAGCTTAGATGGCGTCAGGGGGACTGAAGCTTTCTTT.

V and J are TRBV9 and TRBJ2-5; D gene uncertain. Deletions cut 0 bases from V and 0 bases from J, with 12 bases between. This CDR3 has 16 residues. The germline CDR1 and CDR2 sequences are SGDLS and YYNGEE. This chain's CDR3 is CASSVGVGVYQETQYF. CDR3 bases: TGTGCCAGCAGCGTAGGGGTTGGAGTGTACCAAGAGACCCAGTACTTC.

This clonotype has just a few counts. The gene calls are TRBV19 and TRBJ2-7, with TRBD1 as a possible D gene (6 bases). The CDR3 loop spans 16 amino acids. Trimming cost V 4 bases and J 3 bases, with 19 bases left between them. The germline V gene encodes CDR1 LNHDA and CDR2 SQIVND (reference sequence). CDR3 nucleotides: TGTGCCAGTAGTAACTACGGACAGAAAACAATCTACGAGCAGTACTTC. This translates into CASSNYGQKTIYEQYF.

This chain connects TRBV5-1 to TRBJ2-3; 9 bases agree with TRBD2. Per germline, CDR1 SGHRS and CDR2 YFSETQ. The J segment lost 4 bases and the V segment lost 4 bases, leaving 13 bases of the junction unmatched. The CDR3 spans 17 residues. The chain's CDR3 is CASSLAAGAGGADTQYF. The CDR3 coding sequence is TGCGCCAGCAGCCTTGCCGCCGGAGCGGGAGGCGCAGATACGCAGTATTTT.

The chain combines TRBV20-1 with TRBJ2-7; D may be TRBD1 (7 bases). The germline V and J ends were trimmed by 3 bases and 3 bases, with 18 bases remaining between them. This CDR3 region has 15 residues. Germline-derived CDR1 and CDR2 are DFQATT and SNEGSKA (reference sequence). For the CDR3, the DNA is TGCAGTGCTAGGCCCGCGGGACAGAGAAACTACGAGCAGTACTTC. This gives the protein CSARPAGQRNYEQYF.

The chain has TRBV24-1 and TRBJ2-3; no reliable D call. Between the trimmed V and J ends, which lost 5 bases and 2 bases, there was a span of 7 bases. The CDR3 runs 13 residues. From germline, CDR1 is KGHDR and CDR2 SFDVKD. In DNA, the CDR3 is TGTGCCACCAGTGGAAGGCCCACAGATACGCAGTATTTT. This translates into CATSGRPTDTQYF.

The CDR3 spells CATSLPLEAGANVLTF. CDR3 bases: TGCGCCACTTCACTCCCTCTAGAAGCCGGGGCCAACGTCCTGACTTTC. The chain has TRBV5-1 and TRBJ2-6, with D unclear. The CDR3 covers 16 residues. Germline loops: CDR1 SGHRS, CDR2 YFSETQ. V was trimmed by 9 bases and J by 4 bases, leaving 20 bases between them.

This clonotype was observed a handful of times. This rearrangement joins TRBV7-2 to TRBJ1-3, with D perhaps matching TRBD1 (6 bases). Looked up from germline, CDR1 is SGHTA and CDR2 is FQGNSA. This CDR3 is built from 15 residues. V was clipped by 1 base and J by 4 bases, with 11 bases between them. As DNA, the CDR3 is TGTGCCAGCAGCTTAGACCCAGGGGTCGGAAACACCATATATTTT. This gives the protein CASSLDPGVGNTIYF.

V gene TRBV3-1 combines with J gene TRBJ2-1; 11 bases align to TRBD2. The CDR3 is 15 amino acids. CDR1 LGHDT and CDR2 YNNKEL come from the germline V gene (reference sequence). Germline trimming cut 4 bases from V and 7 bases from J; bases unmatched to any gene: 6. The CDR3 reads CASSLTSGALNEQFF. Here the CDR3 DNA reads TGTGCCAGCAGCCTGACTAGCGGGGCCCTGAATGAGCAGTTCTTC.

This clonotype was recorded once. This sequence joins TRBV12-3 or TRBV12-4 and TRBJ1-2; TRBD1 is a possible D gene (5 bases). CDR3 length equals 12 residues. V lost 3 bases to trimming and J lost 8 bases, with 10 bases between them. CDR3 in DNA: TGTGCCAGCAGTTTGTCCGCAGGGGGCTACACCTTC. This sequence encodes CASSLSAGGYTF.

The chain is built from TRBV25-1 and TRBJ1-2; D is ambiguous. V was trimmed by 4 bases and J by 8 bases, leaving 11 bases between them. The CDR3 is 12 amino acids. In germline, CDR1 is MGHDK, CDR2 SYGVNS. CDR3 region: CASSATLGGYTF. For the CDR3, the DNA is TGTGCCAGCAGTGCTACGTTGGGAGGCTACACCTTC.

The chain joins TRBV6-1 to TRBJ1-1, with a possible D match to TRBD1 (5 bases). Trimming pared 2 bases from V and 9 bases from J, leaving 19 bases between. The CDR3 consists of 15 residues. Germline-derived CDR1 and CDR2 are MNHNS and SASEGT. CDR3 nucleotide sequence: TGTGCCAGCAGTGAAATGGGGACTGATCCTCACAAAGCTTTCTTT. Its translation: CASSEMGTDPHKAFF.

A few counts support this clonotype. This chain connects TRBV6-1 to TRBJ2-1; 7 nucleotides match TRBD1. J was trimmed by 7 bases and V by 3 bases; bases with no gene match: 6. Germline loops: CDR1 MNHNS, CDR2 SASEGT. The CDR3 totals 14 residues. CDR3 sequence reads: CASSEDRLLNEQFF. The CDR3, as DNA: TGTGCCAGCAGTGAGGACAGGCTATTGAATGAGCAGTTCTTC.

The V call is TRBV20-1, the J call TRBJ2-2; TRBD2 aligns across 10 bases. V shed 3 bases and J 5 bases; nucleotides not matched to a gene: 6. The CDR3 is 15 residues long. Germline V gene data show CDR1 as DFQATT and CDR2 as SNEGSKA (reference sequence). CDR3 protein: CSASPPSGRTGELFF. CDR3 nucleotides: TGCAGTGCTAGCCCCCCTAGCGGGAGAACCGGGGAGCTGTTTTTT.

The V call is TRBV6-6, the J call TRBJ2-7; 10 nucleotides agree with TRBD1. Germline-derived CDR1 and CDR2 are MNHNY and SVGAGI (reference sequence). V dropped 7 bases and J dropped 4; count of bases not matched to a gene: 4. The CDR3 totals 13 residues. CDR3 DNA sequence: TGTGCCAGCAACCGGGACAGGGGATACGAGCAGTACTTC. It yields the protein CASNRDRGYEQYF.

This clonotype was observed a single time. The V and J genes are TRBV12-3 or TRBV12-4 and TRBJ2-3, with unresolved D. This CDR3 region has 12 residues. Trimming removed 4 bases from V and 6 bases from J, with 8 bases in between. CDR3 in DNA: TGTGCCAGCAGTTCGGTGAGGGATACGCAGTATTTT. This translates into CASSSVRDTQYF.

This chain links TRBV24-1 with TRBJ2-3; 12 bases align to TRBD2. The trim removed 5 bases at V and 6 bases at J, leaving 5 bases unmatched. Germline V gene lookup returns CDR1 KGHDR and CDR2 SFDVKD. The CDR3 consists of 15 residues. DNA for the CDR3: TGTGCCACCAGTGGGACTAGCGGGGTAGGGGATACGCAGTATTTT. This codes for CATSGTSGVGDTQYF.

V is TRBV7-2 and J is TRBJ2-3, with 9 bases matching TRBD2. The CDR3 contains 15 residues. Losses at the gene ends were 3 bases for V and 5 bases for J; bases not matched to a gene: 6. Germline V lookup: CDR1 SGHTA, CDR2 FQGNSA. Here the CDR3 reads CASSFNSGSGDTQYF. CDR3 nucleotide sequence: TGTGCCAGCAGCTTCAATAGCGGGAGCGGAGATACGCAGTATTTT. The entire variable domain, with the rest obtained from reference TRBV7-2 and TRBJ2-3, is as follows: GAGVSQSPSNKVTEKGKDVELRCDPISGHTALYWYRQSLGQGLEFLIYFQGNSAPDKSGLPSDRFSAERTGGSVSTLTIQRTQQEDSAVYLCASSFNSGSGDTQYFGPGTRLTVL.

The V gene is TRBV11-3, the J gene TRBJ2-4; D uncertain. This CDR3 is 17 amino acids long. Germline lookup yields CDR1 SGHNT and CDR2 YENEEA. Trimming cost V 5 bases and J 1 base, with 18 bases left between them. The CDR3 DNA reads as TGTGCCAGCAGCCAGGCCCCTTGGGAAATTGCCAAAAACATTCAGTACTTC. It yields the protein CASSQAPWEIAKNIQYF.